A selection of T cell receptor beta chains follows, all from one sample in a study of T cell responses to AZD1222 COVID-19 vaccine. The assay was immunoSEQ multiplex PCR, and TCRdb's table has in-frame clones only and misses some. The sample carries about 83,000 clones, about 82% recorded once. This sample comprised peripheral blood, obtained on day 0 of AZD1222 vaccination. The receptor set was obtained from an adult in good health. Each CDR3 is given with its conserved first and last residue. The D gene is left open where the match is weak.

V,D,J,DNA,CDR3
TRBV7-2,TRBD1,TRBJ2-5,TGTGCCAGCAGCCCTAAACAGGGGGAGCAAAAGACCCAGTACTTC,CASSPKQGEQKTQYF
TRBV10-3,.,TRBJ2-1,TGTGCCATCAGTGGGATCCGGGATGAGCAGTTCTTC,CAISGIRDEQFF
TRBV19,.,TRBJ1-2,TGTGCCAGTAGTATGCCTGCCAGGGGTGGGCCGAACTATGGCTACACCTTC,CASSMPARGGPNYGYTF
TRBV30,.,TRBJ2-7,TGTGCCTGGAGTCCGACAGATGCCTACGAGCAGTACTTC,CAWSPTDAYEQYF
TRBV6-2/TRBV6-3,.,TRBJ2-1,TGTGCCAGCAGTTACCGGACGCGATGGGAGCAGTTCTTC,CASSYRTRWEQFF
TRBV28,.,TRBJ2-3,TGTGCCAGCAGTGGCCCTGGGACAGATACGCAGTATTTT,CASSGPGTDTQYF
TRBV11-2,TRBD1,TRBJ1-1,TGTGCCAGCAGCCACGGGACAGGGGGTCGAGCTTTCTTT,CASSHGTGGRAFF
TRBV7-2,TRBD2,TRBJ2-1,TGTGCCAGCAGCCGGACTAGCGGGAGCCGTCATGAGCAGTTCTTC,CASSRTSGSRHEQFF
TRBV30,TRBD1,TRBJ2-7,TGTGCCTGGACCGCGTGGGACAGCTCCTACGAGCAGTACTTC,CAWTAWDSSYEQYF
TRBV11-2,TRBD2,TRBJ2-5,TGTGCCAGCAGCTTAGGGTCTAGCGGGAGCCGAGAGACCCAGTACTTC,CASSLGSSGSRETQYF
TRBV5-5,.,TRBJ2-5,TGTGCCAGCAGGATGGAAGGGAAAAAACAAGAGACCCAGTACTTC,CASRMEGKKQETQYF